This T cell receptor (beta chain) was sequenced for a study of blood T cell repertoires in COVID-19. The overall study: COVID-19 samples from acute and convalescent phases originated in the United States, Italy and Spain. T cells, B-cell-depleted T cells, or PBMCs supplied cDNA or gDNA.

V lost 0 bases to trimming and J lost 7 bases, with 11 bases between them. The CDR3 runs 14 residues. Germline CDR1 reads SGDLS; CDR2 reads YYNGEE. As processed by the authors: Nucleated cell counts were estimated from reference gene primer amplification. Generated by immunoSEQ multiplex PCR, the TCRdb table keeps only in-frame clones and is missing some. V, J and clone size are those of that table, while D and trimming were read from the DNA. The table lists more than 75,000 clones, 75% to 90% of them singletons. This chain uses TRBV9 with TRBJ1-5; the D gene is possibly TRBD1 (6 bases). Sequenced material: peripheral blood. The origin of this receptor is a woman at least 80 years old with active or convalescent COVID-19. The chain's CDR3 is CASSVEGGGQPQHF. The CDR3 DNA follows: TGTGCCAGCAGCGTAGAAGGGGGAGGGCAGCCCCAGCATTTT.